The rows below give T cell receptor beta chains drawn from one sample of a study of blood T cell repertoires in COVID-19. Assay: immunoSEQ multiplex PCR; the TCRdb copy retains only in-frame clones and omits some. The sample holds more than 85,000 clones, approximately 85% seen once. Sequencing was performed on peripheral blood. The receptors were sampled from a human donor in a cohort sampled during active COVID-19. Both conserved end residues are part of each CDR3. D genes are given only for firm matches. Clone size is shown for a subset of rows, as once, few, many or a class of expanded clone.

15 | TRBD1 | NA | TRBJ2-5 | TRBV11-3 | CASRAGTGNQETQYF | TGTGCCAGCAGGGCCGGGACAGGGAACCAAGAGACCCAGTACTTC
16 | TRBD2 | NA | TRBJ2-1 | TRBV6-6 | CASSYSSGGARYEQFF | TGTGCCAGCAGTTACTCAAGCGGGGGGGCTAGGTATGAGCAGTTCTTC
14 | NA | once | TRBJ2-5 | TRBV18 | CASSRRTDQETQYF | TGTGCCAGCTCACGTCGGACAGACCAAGAGACCCAGTACTTC
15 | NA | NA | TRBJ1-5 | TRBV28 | CASAWGGLGNQPQHF | TGTGCCAGCGCTTGGGGGGGCCTAGGGAATCAGCCCCAGCATTTT
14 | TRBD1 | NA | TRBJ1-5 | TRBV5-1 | CASSPGQGTQPQHF | TGCGCCAGCAGCCCCGGACAGGGAACTCAGCCCCAGCATTTT
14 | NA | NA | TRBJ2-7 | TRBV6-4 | CASSVDQGPYEQYF | TGTGCCAGCAGTGTAGACCAGGGCCCCTACGAGCAGTACTTC
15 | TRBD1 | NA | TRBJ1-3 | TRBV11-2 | CASSQTGHSGNTIYF | TGTGCCAGCAGCCAGACAGGGCACTCTGGAAACACCATATATTTT
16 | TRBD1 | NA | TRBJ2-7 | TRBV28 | CASSLYSGTGVYEQYF | TGTGCCAGCAGTCTCTACTCCGGGACAGGGGTATACGAGCAGTACTTC
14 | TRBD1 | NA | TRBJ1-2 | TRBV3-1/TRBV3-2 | CASSRGQGMRGYTF | TGTGCCAGCAGCCGAGGACAGGGGATGAGGGGCTACACCTTC
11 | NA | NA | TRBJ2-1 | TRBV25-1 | CAASSYNEQFF | TGTGCCGCTAGCTCCTACAATGAGCAGTTCTTC
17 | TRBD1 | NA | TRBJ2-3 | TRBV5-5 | CASSPKPGQGGTDTQYF | TGTGCCAGCAGCCCGAAACCGGGACAGGGCGGCACAGATACGCAGTATTTT
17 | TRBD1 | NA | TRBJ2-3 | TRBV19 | CASENGKTGGPTDTQYF | TGTGCCAGTGAAAATGGGAAGACAGGGGGCCCCACAGATACGCAGTATTTT
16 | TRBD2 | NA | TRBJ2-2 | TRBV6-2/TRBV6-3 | CASSQTSGSSAGELFF | TGTGCCAGCAGCCAAACTAGCGGGAGTTCGGCCGGGGAGCTGTTTTTT
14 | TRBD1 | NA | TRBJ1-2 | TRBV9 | CASSVDGTVQKDTF | TGTGCCAGCAGCGTAGACGGGACAGTGCAGAAGGACACCTTC
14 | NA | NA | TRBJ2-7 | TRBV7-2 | CASSRTDSSYEQYF | TGTGCCAGCAGCAGGACAGATAGCTCCTACGAGCAGTACTTC
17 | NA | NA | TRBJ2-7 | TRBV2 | CASSERLAGPSSYEQYF | TGTGCCAGCAGTGAAAGACTTGCGGGGCCGAGCTCCTACGAGCAGTACTTC
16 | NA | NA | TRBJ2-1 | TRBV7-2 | CASSLEAGQLYNEQFF | TGTGCCAGCAGCTTAGAGGCGGGACAGCTCTACAATGAGCAGTTCTTC
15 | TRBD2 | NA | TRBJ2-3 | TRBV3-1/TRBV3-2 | CASSQVRGVTDTQYF | TGTGCCAGCAGCCAAGTACGGGGGGTGACAGATACGCAGTATTTT
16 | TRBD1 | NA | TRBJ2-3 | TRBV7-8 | CASSDPGQGARDTQYF | TGTGCCAGCAGTGACCCGGGACAGGGGGCGCGAGATACGCAGTATTTT
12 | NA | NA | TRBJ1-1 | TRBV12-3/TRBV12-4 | CASSLTNTEAFF | TGTGCCAGCAGTTTGACTAACACTGAAGCTTTCTTT
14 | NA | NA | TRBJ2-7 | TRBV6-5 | CASTRGSAVGGQYF | TGTGCCAGCACAAGGGGGTCGGCGGTGGGTGGGCAGTACTTC
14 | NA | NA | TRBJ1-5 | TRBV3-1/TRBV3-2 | CASSPSGREQPQHF | TGTGCCAGCAGCCCGTCAGGGCGTGAGCAGCCCCAGCATTTT
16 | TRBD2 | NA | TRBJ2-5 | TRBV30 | CAWSVRSGGLVETQYF | TGTGCCTGGAGTGTACGGTCGGGAGGGCTAGTGGAGACCCAGTACTTC
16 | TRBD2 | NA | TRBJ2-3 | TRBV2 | CASSSGTSLSTDTQYF | TGTGCCAGCAGCTCCGGGACTAGCCTTAGCACAGATACGCAGTATTTT
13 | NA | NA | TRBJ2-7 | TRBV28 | CASTLGLSYEQYF | TGTGCCAGCACCTTGGGCCTTTCCTACGAGCAGTACTTC
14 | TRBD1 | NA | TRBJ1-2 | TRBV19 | CASSLQGAWSGYTF | TGTGCCAGTAGCTTACAGGGGGCTTGGAGTGGCTACACCTTC
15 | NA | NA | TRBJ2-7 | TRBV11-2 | CASSSLGTFAYEQYF | TGTGCCAGCAGCTCCTTGGGGACATTCGCCTACGAGCAGTACTTC
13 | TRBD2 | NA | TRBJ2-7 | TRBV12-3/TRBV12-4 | CASSNGGEYEQYF | TGTGCCAGCAGTAACGGGGGGGAATACGAGCAGTACTTC
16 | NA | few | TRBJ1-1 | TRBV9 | CASSVREGRMNTEAFF | TGTGCCAGCAGCGTGAGGGAGGGCCGGATGAACACTGAAGCTTTCTTT
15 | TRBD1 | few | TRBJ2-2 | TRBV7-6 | CASSQDRGDTGELFF | TGTGCCAGCAGCCAGGACAGGGGCGACACCGGGGAGCTGTTTTTT
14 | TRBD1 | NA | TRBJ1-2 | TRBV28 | CASRRQGADYGYTF | TGTGCCAGCAGACGACAGGGGGCAGACTATGGCTACACCTTC
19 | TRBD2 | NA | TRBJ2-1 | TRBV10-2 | CASSESTSGNYGGENEQFF | TGCGCCAGCAGTGAGTCGACTAGCGGAAACTACGGAGGAGAGAATGAGCAGTTCTTC
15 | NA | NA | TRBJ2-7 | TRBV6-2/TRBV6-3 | CASSYGGELSYEQYF | TGTGCCAGCAGTTACGGCGGGGAGCTTTCCTACGAGCAGTACTTC
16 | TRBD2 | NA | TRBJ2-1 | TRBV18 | CASSPRPSGGQNEQFF | TGTGCCAGCTCACCACGTCCTAGCGGAGGACAAAATGAGCAGTTCTTC
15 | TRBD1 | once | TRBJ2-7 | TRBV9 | CASSVGGTGSYEQYF | TGTGCCAGCAGCGTAGGCGGGACAGGAAGCTACGAGCAGTACTTC
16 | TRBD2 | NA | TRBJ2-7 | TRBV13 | CASSLSTAGREAEQYF | TGTGCCAGCAGCTTATCCACAGCGGGCCGGGAGGCCGAGCAGTACTTC
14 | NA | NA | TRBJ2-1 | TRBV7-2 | CASSLNRVAHEQFF | TGTGCCAGCAGCTTAAACAGGGTGGCCCATGAGCAGTTCTTC
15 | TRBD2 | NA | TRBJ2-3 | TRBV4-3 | CASSELGSGTDTQYF | TGCGCCAGCAGCGAGCTCGGTAGCGGGACCGATACGCAGTATTTT
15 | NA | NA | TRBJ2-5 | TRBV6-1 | CASSEGIRGGETQYF | TGTGCCAGCAGTGAAGGGATACGGGGTGGGGAGACCCAGTACTTC
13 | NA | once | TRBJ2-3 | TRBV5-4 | CASSLQGSDTQYF | TGTGCCAGCAGCTTGCAGGGGTCGGATACGCAGTATTTT
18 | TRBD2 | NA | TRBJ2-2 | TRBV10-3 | CAISGHGTSGESTGELFF | TGTGCCATCAGTGGCCACGGGACTAGCGGGGAGAGCACCGGGGAGCTGTTTTTT
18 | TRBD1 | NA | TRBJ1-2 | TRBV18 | CASSTGFSLGTGGEGYTF | TGTGCCAGCTCAACGGGTTTCTCTCTAGGGACAGGGGGAGAAGGCTACACCTTC
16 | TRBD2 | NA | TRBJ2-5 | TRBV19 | CASSAHALAGGETQYF | TGTGCCAGTAGTGCTCATGCACTAGCGGGAGGGGAGACCCAGTACTTC
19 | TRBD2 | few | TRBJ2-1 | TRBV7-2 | CASSPPPSGRIRSYNEQFF | TGTGCCAGCAGTCCACCTCCTAGCGGGAGGATTAGGTCCTACAATGAGCAGTTCTTC
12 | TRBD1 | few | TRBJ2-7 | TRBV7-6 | CASSYRGYEQYF | TGTGCCAGCAGCTACAGGGGCTACGAGCAGTACTTC